The clone carrying this T cell receptor (beta chain) was seen ten or more times. The target antigen is unknown. This sample is part of a study of T cells in Graves' hyperthyroidism and ophthalmopathy. J lost 5 bases, V lost 4 bases, and 8 bases had no gene match. From germline, CDR1 is SEHNR and CDR2 FQNEAQ (reference sequence). The CDR3 extends over 15 amino acids. RNA transcripts gave rise to amplified TCR beta CDR3 regions. HTBI primers were used for first-round RT-PCR of the TCR CDR3. TCRdb re-called the multiplex PCR reads through MiXCR, storing one row per CDR3 protein. The sample includes about 610,000 distinct CDR3 sequences, over 12% seen only once; the top ten take around 4%. Study results and limitations: Among clonotypes expanded in thyroid above 0.001, most were also found in blood.

Sequencing used blood. The chain recombines TRBV7-9 with TRBJ2-7; the match to TRBD2 covers 10 bases. The clonotype comes from a woman in her thirties or forties with Graves' ophthalmopathy. The DNA of the CDR3 is TGTGCCAGCAGCTCGCCTAGCGGGAGAGGCGACGAGCAGTACTTC. It translates to CASSSPSGRGDEQYF.